This TCR beta chain was documented in a study of blood T cells in healthy people across ages. Whole-study context: The template switching approach captured approximately one barcoded beta molecule for every two T cells. Whole-study results and caveats: Roughly linearly, TCR beta diversity per million T cells fell as age increased.

Comment on this clonotype: What it binds is unknown.

CDR1 is LGHNA and CDR2 is YSLEER in the germline V gene. This CDR3 region has 15 residues. The use of a sample-barcoded 5' primer and a J-beta primer mix characterized a second PCR of about 7 to 12 cycles. TCRdb re-called the 5' RACE reads with MiXCR, one entry per CDR3 protein. The sample carries some 790,000 distinct CDR3 sequences, about 30% recorded once. This chain connects TRBV4-3 to TRBJ2-5; D possibly corresponds to TRBD2 (6 bases). The tail of the sequence fits TRBJ2-7 better, so the J call may be wrong. This clonotype was sampled from a woman of 80 years or more in good health. The sample consisted of blood. The CDR3, as DNA: TGCGCCAGCAGCCCAGCCGGGGGATCTAACTACGAGCAGTACTTC. Protein sequence: CASSPAGGSNYEQYF.